These T cell receptor beta chains were read from a single sample in a study of beta chain features in type 1 diabetes. TCRdb's table, derived via immunoSEQ multiplex PCR, lists solely in-frame clones and lacks some. The repertoire consists of around 280,000 clones, with about 8.5% occurring once and the leading ten covering approximately 0.93%. Sequences were obtained from central memory CD4+ T cells from blood. These receptors all stem from a woman between 18 and 30 years old in good health. CDR3s include the opening cysteine and the closing phenylalanine or tryptophan. A D gene is named only where the DNA matches it firmly. The size field is filled for only some rows; it gives once, few, many or a size class.

size: many
J: TRBJ2-3
V: TRBV28
D: NA
CDR3: CASSRGGGTDTQYF
DNA: TGTGCCAGCTCACGAGGGGGTGGCACAGATACGCAGTATTTT

size: NA
J: TRBJ1-1
V: TRBV28
D: NA
CDR3: CASSLSAPPGRGEAFF
DNA: TGTGCCAGCAGTTTATCGGCCCCACCGGGTCGGGGTGAAGCTTTCTTT

size: few
J: TRBJ2-2
V: TRBV14
D: NA
CDR3: CASSLDLGFAGDTGELFF
DNA: TGTGCCAGCAGCCTGGATTTAGGTTTCGCAGGGGATACCGGGGAGCTGTTTTTT

size: NA
J: TRBJ2-3
V: TRBV12-5
D: TRBD1
CDR3: CASGLGQGAADTQYF
DNA: TGTGCTAGTGGTCTCGGACAGGGGGCTGCAGATACGCAGTATTTT

size: NA
J: TRBJ2-4
V: TRBV19
D: NA
CDR3: CASKGGHLAKNIQYF
DNA: TGTGCCAGTAAAGGGGGGCATCTAGCCAAAAACATTCAGTACTTC

size: NA
J: TRBJ2-3
V: TRBV7-8
D: NA
CDR3: CASSLAELSTQYF
DNA: TGTGCCAGCAGCTTAGCGGAGCTTTCTACGCAGTATTTT

size: NA
J: TRBJ2-2
V: TRBV9
D: NA
CDR3: CASSIRGSSTGELFF
DNA: TGTGCCAGCAGCATTAGAGGTAGTTCGACCGGGGAGCTGTTTTTT

size: many
J: TRBJ1-4
V: TRBV9
D: NA
CDR3: CASSVTGLSNEKLFF
DNA: TGTGCCAGCAGCGTCACAGGGTTATCTAATGAAAAACTGTTTTTT

size: few
J: TRBJ2-5
V: TRBV7-9
D: NA
CDR3: CAPGTPQETQYF
DNA: TGTGCCCCAGGGACCCCACAAGAGACCCAGTACTTC

size: few
J: TRBJ2-1
V: TRBV29-1
D: TRBD2
CDR3: CSVVGGRAMDEQFF
DNA: TGCAGCGTTGTGGGCGGGAGGGCCATGGATGAGCAGTTCTTC

size: NA
J: TRBJ2-5
V: TRBV28
D: NA
CDR3: CASSLQGGETQYF
DNA: TGTGCCAGCAGTTTGCAAGGGGGAGAGACCCAGTACTTC

size: NA
J: TRBJ2-2
V: TRBV29-1
D: TRBD1
CDR3: CSATTGQGSGELFF
DNA: TGCAGCGCTACGACCGGACAGGGGTCCGGGGAGCTGTTTTTT

size: few
J: TRBJ2-5
V: TRBV7-9
D: NA
CDR3: CASSRPGPPETQYF
DNA: TGTGCCAGCAGCCGGCCGGGACCCCCAGAGACCCAGTACTTC

size: few
J: TRBJ2-1
V: TRBV9
D: NA
CDR3: CASSVDGTYNNEQFF
DNA: TGTGCCAGCAGCGTAGATGGGACTTATAACAATGAGCAGTTCTTC

size: NA
J: TRBJ2-6
V: TRBV4-2
D: NA
CDR3: CASSQDMGGAGANVLTF
DNA: TGTGCCAGCAGCCAAGATATGGGGGGCGCTGGGGCCAACGTCCTGACTTTC